Each of the 18 T cell receptor beta chains below was sequenced from the same sample in a study of cytomegalovirus exposure and HLA in healthy donors. PCR employed 60 Vbeta and 13 Jbeta primers. TCRdb keeps only in-frame clones here, not all; method: immunoSEQ multiplex PCR. The top ten clones hold 9% to 10% of a sample with 140,000 to 150,000 clones, 82% of them seen once. Sequenced: PBMCs. The receptors stem from a woman aged 55-69 years in good health and CMV-seropositive.

This clone has only a few counts. V is TRBV21-1 and J is TRBJ2-7; the tabulated D call, TRBD1, remains unverified against the DNA. TRBV21-1 corresponds to a pseudogene. The CDR3 loop spans 15 amino acids. CDR3 DNA: TGTGCCAGCAGCAAAGGGGCCCTACACTCCTACGAGCAGTACTTC. The encoded protein is CASSKGALHSYEQYF.

The J gene is TRBJ1-1, the V gene TRBV11-1; TRBD1 aligns across 7 bases. V shed 5 bases and J 3 bases; nucleotides not matched to a gene: 3. Germline V gene data show CDR1 as SGHAT and CDR2 as FQDESV (reference sequence). This CDR3 is built from 13 residues. The CDR3 is CASSHTGDTEAFF. Here the CDR3 DNA reads TGTGCCAGCAGCCACACAGGGGACACTGAAGCTTTCTTT.

This clone was observed a few times. This rearrangement joins TRBV15 to TRBJ2-5; maybe TRBD1 (6 bases). The CDR3 runs 13 residues. Looked up from germline, CDR1 is LNHNV and CDR2 is YYDKDF (reference sequence). The germline V and J ends were trimmed by 5 bases and 1 base, with 8 bases remaining between them. The CDR3: CATSRTAQETQYF. CDR3 in DNA: TGTGCCACCAGCCGGACAGCCCAAGAGACCCAGTACTTC.

A few counts support this clone. The chain employs TRBV5-1 and TRBJ2-6, with a possible D match to TRBD2 (6 bases). This CDR3 comprises 14 residues. V dropped 5 bases and J dropped 2 bases, with 8 bases sitting between them. Germline V gene lookup returns CDR1 SGHRS and CDR2 YFSETQ. CDR3 loop: CASREGAGANVLTF. The DNA for the CDR3 is TGCGCCAGCAGGGAGGGAGCTGGGGCCAACGTCCTGACTTTC.

This clone was detected only once. The gene calls are TRBV28 and TRBJ2-5; 8 bases line up with TRBD1. This CDR3 has 15 amino acids. Germline CDR1 reads MDHEN; CDR2 reads SYDVKM. The junction had 13 bases not matched to a gene; V was cut back by 8 bases and J by 5 bases. This CDR3 is CASGGQGLIGETQYF. The CDR3 region has the DNA TGTGCCAGCGGAGGACAGGGCTTAATTGGGGAGACCCAGTACTTC.

DNA of the CDR3: TGTGCCAGCAGTGAAGTAGTTGGGGGCATCTACGAGCAGTACTTC. Translating it yields CASSEVVGGIYEQYF. J is TRBJ2-7 and V is TRBV6-1; D perhaps matches TRBD1 (6 bases). CDR1 and CDR2 from the germline V gene are MNHNS and SASEGT. With 1 base removed from V and 3 bases from J, the gap between germline ends came to 13 bases. This CDR3 region has 15 residues.

This sequence joins TRBV5-1 and TRBJ2-2, with a tentative D call TRBD2 (5 bases). The germline V gene has CDR1 SGHRS and CDR2 YFSETQ. V was cut by 0 bases and J by 3 bases, with 12 bases left in between. The CDR3 consists of 16 residues. CDR3 bases: TGCGCCAGCAGCTTGGAGGCAGCGGTCTACACCGGGGAGCTGTTTTTT. Amino acids: CASSLEAAVYTGELFF.

This rearrangement joins TRBV18 to TRBJ2-3; 7 nucleotides agree with TRBD2. Germline-derived CDR1 and CDR2 are KGHSH and LQKENI. The V gene end was trimmed by 3 bases and the J gene end by 2 bases; junction bases not matched to a gene: 14. This CDR3 has 18 residues. CDR3 sequence reads: CASSPSVRTSRATDTQYF. The CDR3 nucleotides read TGTGCCAGCTCACCTTCCGTCCGGACTAGTAGGGCCACAGATACGCAGTATTTT.

V usage is TRBV27 and J usage is TRBJ2-3; D not resolved. The CDR3 is made up of 13 amino acids. The V gene lost 3 bases and the J gene lost 0 bases, with 4 bases spanning the gap. Germline V gene lookup returns CDR1 MNHEY and CDR2 SMNVEV (reference sequence). The CDR3 spells CASSFQSTDTQYF. CDR3 bases: TGTGCCAGCAGTTTTCAGAGCACAGATACGCAGTATTTT.

On this clone itself: A read error may produce the germline difference seen at one junction end. This CDR3 reads CASKVGLADLF. The CDR3 region has the DNA TGTGCCAGCAAAGTGGGACTAGCGGACCTCTTT. The V call is TRBV2, the J call TRBJ2-3, with TRBD2 identical over 11 bases. There are 11 residues in the CDR3. The germline V gene has CDR1 SNHLY and CDR2 FYNNEI.

Points on this clone: This same CDR3 is encoded by further DNA sequences in the sample. This chain links TRBV28 with TRBJ2-1; 9 bases are shared with TRBD1. The CDR3 covers 14 residues. Germline V CDR1 and CDR2: MDHEN, SYDVKM. V shed 7 bases and J 7 bases; nucleotides not matched to a gene: 8. The DNA of the CDR3 is TGTGCCAGCAAAGCCGGGGACAGGGTGAATGAGCAGTTCTTC. It translates to CASKAGDRVNEQFF.

The chain couples TRBV7-8 to TRBJ2-7, with 12 nucleotides matching TRBD1. CDR3 length equals 17 residues. Losses at the gene ends were 5 bases for V and 6 bases for J; bases not matched to a gene: 14. In germline, CDR1 is SGHVS, CDR2 FQNEAQ. The CDR3 bases are TGTGCCAGCAGCGGGACCGGCGTCGGGACAGGGGGCGTCGAGCAGTACTTC. Translating it yields CASSGTGVGTGGVEQYF.

This chain connects TRBV7-2 to TRBJ1-1; D may be TRBD1 (5 bases). V was trimmed by 5 bases and J by 0 bases, leaving 13 bases between them. Germline CDR1 SGHTA, CDR2 FQGNSA. This CDR3 is 15 amino acids long. The CDR3 sequence is CASSPRRGVNTEAFF. The CDR3 nucleotides are TGTGCCAGCAGCCCCAGGAGGGGAGTGAACACTGAAGCTTTCTTT.

This chain uses TRBV7-2 with TRBJ2-5, with D possibly being TRBD2 (5 bases). CDR1 SGHTA and CDR2 FQGNSA come from the germline V gene. This CDR3 region has 14 residues. V was clipped by 2 bases and J by 2 bases, with 9 bases between them. CDR3 sequence (DNA): TGTGCCAGCAGCTTACCCCCGGGGCAAGAGACCCAGTACTTC. As protein: CASSLPPGQETQYF.

CDR3 in amino acids: CASSLAAGDYEQYF. The DNA of the CDR3 is TGTGCCAGCAGCTTAGCAGCGGGGGACTACGAGCAGTACTTC. The J gene is TRBJ2-7, the V gene TRBV7-2; 8 positions agree with TRBD2. J gave up 3 bases and V 0 bases, and 1 base lay outside the gene matches. Germline V gene lookup returns CDR1 SGHTA and CDR2 FQGNSA. There are 14 residues in the CDR3.

A single count supports this clone. The V and J genes are TRBV19 and TRBJ2-3, with TRBD1 matching over 10 bases. The V segment lost 5 bases and the J segment 3 bases; nucleotides outside the gene matches: 2. The CDR3 extends over 14 amino acids. Germline values: CDR1 LNHDA, CDR2 SQIVND (reference sequence). The CDR3 DNA follows: TGTGCCAGTAGTCCGGGACAGGGGACAGATACGCAGTATTTT. As protein: CASSPGQGTDTQYF.

This clone occurred a few times. The chain recombines TRBV7-9 with TRBJ1-4; tentative D call: TRBD1 (6 bases). Trimming shortened V by 8 bases and J by 8 bases, and 12 bases separated the two germline ends. The CDR3 runs 12 residues. Germline CDR1 SEHNR, CDR2 FQNEAQ (reference sequence). CDR3 coding DNA: TGTGCCAGCGCCAGGGGTAACGAAAAACTGTTTTTT. The encoded protein is CASARGNEKLFF. Supplemented by reference TRBV7-9 and TRBJ1-4, the full variable domain reads DTGVSQNPRHKITKRGQNVTFRCDPISEHNRLYWYRQTLGQGPEFLTYFQNEAQLEKSRLLSDRFSAERPKGSFSTLEIQRTEQGDSAMYLCASARGNEKLFFGSGTQLSVL.

The chain uses TRBV28 and TRBJ2-7; a weak D match, TRBD2 (5 bases). Trimming took off 6 bases at V and 1 base at J, with 10 bases between the two ends. Germline assignment: CDR1 MDHEN and CDR2 SYDVKM. The CDR3 is 13 residues long. The CDR3 DNA is TGTGCCAGCAGCCTTCCGGGGTCCTACGAGCAGTACTTC. The encoded protein is CASSLPGSYEQYF.